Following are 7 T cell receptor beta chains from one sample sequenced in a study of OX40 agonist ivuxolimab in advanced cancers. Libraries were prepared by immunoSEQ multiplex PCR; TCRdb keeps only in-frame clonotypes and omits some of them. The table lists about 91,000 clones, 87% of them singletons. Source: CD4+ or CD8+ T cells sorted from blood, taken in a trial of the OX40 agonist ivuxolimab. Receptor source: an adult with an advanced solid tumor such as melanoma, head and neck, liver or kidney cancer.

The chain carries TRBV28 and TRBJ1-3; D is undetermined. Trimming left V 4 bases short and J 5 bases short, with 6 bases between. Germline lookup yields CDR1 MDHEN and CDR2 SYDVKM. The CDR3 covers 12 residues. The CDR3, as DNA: TGTGCCAGCAGTTCACCCCGAAACACCATATATTTT. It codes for CASSSPRNTIYF.

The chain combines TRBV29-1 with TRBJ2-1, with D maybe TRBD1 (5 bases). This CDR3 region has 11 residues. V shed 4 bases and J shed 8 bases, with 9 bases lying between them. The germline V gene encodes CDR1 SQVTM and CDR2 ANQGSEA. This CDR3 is CSVGAGYEQFF. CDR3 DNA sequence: TGCAGCGTTGGTGCAGGGTATGAGCAGTTCTTC.

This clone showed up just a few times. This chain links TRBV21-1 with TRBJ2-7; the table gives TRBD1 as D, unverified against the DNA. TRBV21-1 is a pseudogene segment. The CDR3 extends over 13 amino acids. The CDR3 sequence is CASSLTRDNEQYV. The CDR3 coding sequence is TGTGCCAGCAGCTTAACCCGGGACAACGAGCAGTACGTC.

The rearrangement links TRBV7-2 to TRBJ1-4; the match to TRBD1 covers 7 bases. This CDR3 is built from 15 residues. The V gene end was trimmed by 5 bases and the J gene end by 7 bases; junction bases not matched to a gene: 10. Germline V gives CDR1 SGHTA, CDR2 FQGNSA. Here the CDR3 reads CASSGRQGGGEKLFF. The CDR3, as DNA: TGTGCCAGCAGCGGACGACAGGGCGGCGGTGAAAAACTGTTTTTT. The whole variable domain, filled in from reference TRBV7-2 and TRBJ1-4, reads GAGVSQSPSNKVTEKGKDVELRCDPISGHTALYWYRQSLGQGLEFLIYFQGNSAPDKSGLPSDRFSAERTGGSVSTLTIQRTQQEDSAVYLCASSGRQGGGEKLFFGSGTQLSVL.

This CDR3 reads CASSLGGQGRNQPQHF. Written as DNA, the CDR3 is TGTGCCAGCAGCTTAGGTGGACAGGGGCGCAATCAGCCCCAGCATTTT. The chain employs TRBV7-2 and TRBJ1-5; 9 nucleotides agree with TRBD1. Per germline, CDR1 SGHTA and CDR2 FQGNSA. CDR3 length equals 16 residues. Losses at the gene ends were 1 base for V and 2 bases for J; bases not matched to a gene: 3.

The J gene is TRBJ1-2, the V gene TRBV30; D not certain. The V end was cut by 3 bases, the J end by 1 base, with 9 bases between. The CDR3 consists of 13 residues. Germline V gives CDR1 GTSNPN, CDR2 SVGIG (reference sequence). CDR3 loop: CAWRPTLNYGYTF. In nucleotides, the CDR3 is TGTGCCTGGAGGCCAACACTTAACTATGGCTACACCTTC.

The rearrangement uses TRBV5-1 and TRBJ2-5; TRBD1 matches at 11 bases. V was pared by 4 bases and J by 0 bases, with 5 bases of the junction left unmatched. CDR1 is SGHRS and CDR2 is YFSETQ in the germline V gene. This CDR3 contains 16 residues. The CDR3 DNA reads TGCGCCAGCAGCACCCGGGACAGGGGGTACCAAGAGACCCAGTACTTC. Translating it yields CASSTRDRGYQETQYF. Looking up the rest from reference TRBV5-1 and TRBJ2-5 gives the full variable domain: KAGVTQTPRYLIKTRGQQVTLSCSPISGHRSVSWYQQTPGQGLQFLFEYFSETQRNKGNFPGRFSGRQFSNSRSEMNVSTLELGDSALYLCASSTRDRGYQETQYFGPGTRLLVL.